Presented here are 19 T cell receptor beta chains from one specimen sequenced in a study of T cells in Graves' hyperthyroidism and ophthalmopathy. RNA transcripts served as the template for amplifying TCR beta CDR3 regions. The HTBI primer set served for first-round RT-PCR of the TCR CDR3. From the multiplex PCR reads, TCRdb called clonotypes with MiXCR, one entry per CDR3 protein. The table records roughly 520,000 distinct CDR3 sequences, 24% of them present only once. Sequencing used blood. These receptor sequences come from a woman in her twenties or thirties with Graves' ophthalmopathy.

Many counts were recorded for this clonotype. This chain links TRBV2 with TRBJ2-7, with TRBD2 matching 8 bases. Germline V CDR1 and CDR2: SNHLY, FYNNEI. Trimming at V came to 4 bases and at J to 1 base, leaving 6 bases not matched to a gene. There are 15 residues in the CDR3. The CDR3 nucleotides are TGTGCCAGCAGTGTTGACGGGGGGGCTTCCTACGAGCAGTACTTC. It yields the protein CASSVDGGASYEQYF. Combining the CDR3 with reference TRBV2 and TRBJ2-7 gives the whole variable domain EPEVTQTPSHQVTQMGQEVILRCVPISNHLYFYWYRQILGQKVEFLVSFYNNEISEKSEIFDDQFSVERPDGSNFTLKIRSTKLEDSAMYFCASSVDGGASYEQYFGPGTRLTVT.

This clonotype has at least ten counts. V gene TRBV15 combines with J gene TRBJ2-3; D uncertain. This CDR3 has 16 amino acids. From germline, CDR1 is LNHNV and CDR2 YYDKDF (reference sequence). Trimming took off 5 bases at V and 2 bases at J, with 17 bases between the two ends. The CDR3 sequence is CATSDRQTAYTDTQYF. In DNA form, the CDR3 reads TGTGCCACCAGCGACCGCCAGACCGCCTACACAGATACGCAGTATTTT.

This clonotype was observed many times. The gene calls are TRBV27 and TRBJ2-7; D not resolved. The CDR3 is 14 residues long. CDR1 and CDR2 from the germline V gene are MNHEY and SMNVEV (reference sequence). V dropped 0 bases and J dropped 5 bases, with 11 bases sitting between them. In nucleotides, the CDR3 is TGTGCCAGCAGTTTATCGCCCCTCGGCGACGAGCAGTACTTC. This gives the protein CASSLSPLGDEQYF.

The CDR3 nucleotides read TGTGCCAGCAGCCAAAGCCTCAGGGCAGATACGCAGTATTTT. This gives the protein CASSQSLRADTQYF. The V call is TRBV3-1, the J call TRBJ2-3; perhaps TRBD1 as D (5 bases). V dropped 2 bases and J dropped 4 bases, with 10 bases sitting between them. CDR1 and CDR2 from the germline V gene are LGHDT and YNNKEL (reference sequence). The CDR3 contains 14 residues.

This clonotype came up many times. This sequence joins TRBV6-1 and TRBJ2-2; a possible D gene is TRBD1 (5 bases). Germline-derived CDR1 and CDR2 are MNHNS and SASEGT. The ends were cut back, 6 bases at V and 6 bases at J, with 11 bases in the middle. The CDR3 covers 13 residues. This chain's CDR3 is CASRRPGSGELFF. CDR3 DNA sequence: TGTGCCAGCAGGAGACCAGGGTCCGGGGAGCTGTTTTTT.

This clonotype was counted at least ten times. This chain joins TRBV4-1 and TRBJ2-7; TRBD1 might be the D (6 bases). V lost 3 bases, J lost 5 bases, and 11 bases lay in between. CDR1 MGHRA and CDR2 YSYEKL come from the germline V gene. This CDR3 is built from 13 residues. In DNA form, the CDR3 reads TGCGCCAGCAGCCACCAGGGGATCCACGAGCAGTACTTC. This gives the protein CASSHQGIHEQYF.

This clonotype appeared a few times. V gene TRBV19 combines with J gene TRBJ1-5; TRBD1 might be the D (5 bases). This CDR3 spans 15 amino acids. Trimming cost V 4 bases and J 4 bases, with 14 bases left between them. Germline lookup yields CDR1 LNHDA and CDR2 SQIVND (reference sequence). The CDR3: CASSTGTVRNQPQHF. The CDR3 region has the DNA TGTGCCAGTAGTACAGGGACGGTAAGGAATCAGCCCCAGCATTTT.

Ten or more counts support this clonotype. The rearrangement links TRBV6-2 or TRBV6-3 to TRBJ1-1; D may be TRBD1 (5 bases). Trimming left V 2 bases short and J 5 bases short, with 9 bases between. There are 13 residues in the CDR3. Germline loops: CDR1 MNHEY, CDR2 SVGEGT. The CDR3 loop reads CASSYGGVTEAFF. CDR3 DNA sequence: TGTGCCAGCAGTTACGGGGGGGTTACTGAAGCTTTCTTT.

This clonotype was seen repeatedly, ten times or more. The chain couples TRBV5-1 to TRBJ1-2, with D perhaps matching TRBD1 (6 bases). This CDR3 spans 15 amino acids. V was pared by 4 bases and J by 4 bases, with 17 bases between. Germline V gene data show CDR1 as SGHRS and CDR2 as YFSETQ. The CDR3 reads CASSIYRELGYGYTF. The CDR3 coding sequence is TGCGCCAGCAGCATCTACAGGGAGTTAGGCTATGGCTACACCTTC.

This chain uses TRBV5-1 with TRBJ2-7, with unresolved D. Trimming pared 4 bases from V and 2 bases from J, leaving 13 bases between. Germline V CDR1 and CDR2: SGHRS, YFSETQ. CDR3 length: 14 residues. CDR3 sequence reads: CASSPGPQAYEQYF. The CDR3 nucleotides read TGCGCCAGCAGCCCGGGTCCTCAAGCCTACGAGCAGTACTTC. The variable domain in full, completed from reference TRBV5-1 and TRBJ2-7, reads KAGVTQTPRYLIKTRGQQVTLSCSPISGHRSVSWYQQTPGQGLQFLFEYFSETQRNKGNFPGRFSGRQFSNSRSEMNVSTLELGDSALYLCASSPGPQAYEQYFGPGTRLTVT.

This clonotype was seen many times. V is TRBV28 and J is TRBJ2-7; D is ambiguous. Germline CDR1 is MDHEN and CDR2 is SYDVKM. The V and J ends lost 6 bases and 7 bases respectively, with 19 bases between them. The CDR3 spans 14 residues. The CDR3 protein is CASSPRHPPLEQYF. DNA for the CDR3: TGTGCCAGCAGCCCCCGACATCCGCCTCTAGAGCAGTACTTC.

This clonotype was picked up a small number of times. J is TRBJ2-5 and V is TRBV6-1, with D possibly TRBD2 on 7 matching bases. V lost 8 bases and J lost 4, with 14 bases in between. This CDR3 contains 13 residues. Looked up from germline, CDR1 is MNHNS and CDR2 is SASEGT. The CDR3 nucleotides read TGTGCCAGCGGGGGGGCACAGGGAGAGACCCAGTACTTC. Translating gives CASGGAQGETQYF.

This clonotype has ten or more counts. This sequence joins TRBV7-8 and TRBJ2-5; the D gene is possibly TRBD1 (6 bases). Germline loops: CDR1 SGHVS, CDR2 FQNEAQ. CDR3 length equals 13 residues. V was cut by 11 bases and J by 5 bases, with 18 bases left in between. CDR3 region: CACVGQGLETQYF. CDR3 coding DNA: TGTGCCTGCGTCGGGCAGGGGTTGGAGACCCAGTACTTC.

J is TRBJ1-6 and V is TRBV9, with 8 bases matching TRBD1. CDR3 length: 16 amino acids. V shed 4 bases and J 7 bases; nucleotides not matched to a gene: 10. The germline gives CDR1 SGDLS, CDR2 YYNGEE. The CDR3 DNA sequence: TGTGCCAGCAGCTCCGAGGGGGGACAGGCCAATTCACCCCTCCACTTT. Amino acids: CASSSEGGQANSPLHF.

Many counts were recorded for this clonotype. CDR3: CATRGQDENTIYF. The DNA for the CDR3 is TGTGCCACCCGAGGACAGGACGAAAACACCATATATTTT. The chain is built from TRBV24-1 and TRBJ1-3, with 7 bases that match TRBD1. CDR3 length: 13 amino acids. From germline, CDR1 is KGHDR and CDR2 SFDVKD. V shed 9 bases, J shed 6 bases, and the junction held 7 bases outside the gene matches.

This clonotype was found many times. This chain joins TRBV20-1 and TRBJ2-7, with 12 bases that match TRBD1. The germline V gene encodes CDR1 DFQATT and CDR2 SNEGSKA (reference sequence). The CDR3 sequence is 16 residues long. J lost 2 bases, V lost 2 bases, and 7 bases had no gene match. The CDR3 here is CSARSTGQGATYEQYF. CDR3 coding DNA: TGCAGTGCTAGATCCACGGGACAGGGGGCCACCTACGAGCAGTACTTC.

The rearrangement links TRBV6-1 to TRBJ1-1; D gene uncertain. Trimming left V 6 bases short and J 7 bases short, with 12 bases between. CDR3 length equals 12 residues. Per the germline V gene, CDR1 is MNHNS and CDR2 is SASEGT. CDR3 sequence: CASRSALVEAFF. As DNA, the CDR3 is TGTGCCAGCAGATCGGCCCTCGTTGAAGCTTTCTTT.

This clonotype was detected a few times. This chain uses TRBV3-1 with TRBJ1-1, with 7 bases identical to TRBD1. The germline V gene encodes CDR1 LGHDT and CDR2 YNNKEL (reference sequence). J gave up 6 bases and V 4 bases, and 8 bases lay outside the gene matches. This CDR3 is 14 amino acids long. CDR3 in DNA: TGTGCCAGCAGCCCCCAGACAGGGCCCCCTGAAGCTTTCTTT. Amino acids: CASSPQTGPPEAFF.

This chain links TRBV6-1 with TRBJ1-6; a possible D gene is TRBD1 (5 bases). V lost 8 bases to trimming and J lost 9 bases, with 20 bases between them. The CDR3 has 15 residues. Germline V gives CDR1 MNHNS, CDR2 SASEGT. The CDR3 DNA is TGTGCCAGCTTGACGGGGCAACCTTTCGGTTCACCCCTCCACTTT. It translates to CASLTGQPFGSPLHF.